Below, 28 T cell receptor beta chains from the same sample are listed, as sequenced in a study of STAT5B mutations in CD4+ large granular lymphocyte leukemia. Generated by immunoSEQ multiplex PCR, the TCRdb table keeps only in-frame clones and is missing some. This table has roughly 30,000 clones, approximately 80% appearing once. Sequenced input: CD4+ T cells from blood buffy coats. All receptors come from a human donor in good health.

This chain uses TRBV28 with TRBJ2-7; tentative D call: TRBD2 (5 bases). The CDR3 is 17 amino acids. The V gene lost 10 bases and the J gene lost 0 bases, with 25 bases spanning the gap. The germline V gene encodes CDR1 MDHEN and CDR2 SYDVKM. CDR3 sequence: CATQQPYTRTYSYEQYF. The CDR3 DNA reads TGTGCCACACAGCAGCCTTATACTAGGACCTACTCCTACGAGCAGTACTTC.

The chain links TRBV11-3 to TRBJ2-1; D possibly corresponds to TRBD2 (6 bases). Trimming stripped 1 base from V and 0 bases from J, with 10 bases between. The CDR3 length is 16 residues. Germline-derived CDR1 and CDR2 are SGHNT and YENEEA. The CDR3 region is CASSLVAGSSYNEQFF. DNA of the CDR3: TGTGCCAGCAGCTTAGTAGCCGGGAGCTCCTACAATGAGCAGTTCTTC. The full variable domain, rest sourced from reference TRBV11-3 and TRBJ2-1, is EAGVVQSPRYKIIEKKQPVAFWCNPISGHNTLYWYLQNLGQGPELLIRYENEEAVDDSQLPKDRFSAERLKGVDSTLKIQPAELGDSAVYLCASSLVAGSSYNEQFFGPGTRLTVL.

This chain connects TRBV25-1 to TRBJ1-6; maybe TRBD1 (6 bases). Germline lookup yields CDR1 MGHDK and CDR2 SYGVNS. V was pared by 7 bases and J by 0 bases, with 19 bases between. This CDR3 spans 18 amino acids. The CDR3 loop reads CASIFPRDKSSYNSPLHF. The CDR3 coding sequence is TGTGCCAGCATCTTCCCCAGGGACAAGAGCTCCTATAATTCACCCCTCCACTTT. Complete variable domain (other parts from reference TRBV25-1 and TRBJ1-6): EADIYQTPRYLVIGTGKKITLECSQTMGHDKMYWYQQDPGMELHLIHYSYGVNSTEKGDLSSESTVSRIRTEHFPLTLESARPSHTSQYLCASIFPRDKSSYNSPLHFGNGTRLTVT.

The rearrangement uses TRBV19 and TRBJ2-7; TRBD2 is a possible D gene (5 bases). Looked up from germline, CDR1 is LNHDA and CDR2 is SQIVND (reference sequence). Trimming stripped 5 bases from V and 0 bases from J, with 17 bases between. The CDR3 is made up of 16 amino acids. In DNA, the CDR3 is TGTGCCAGTAGTCCCCACGGGGTGGCGGGCTCCTACGAGCAGTACTTC. Amino acid sequence: CASSPHGVAGSYEQYF.

This chain links TRBV29-1 with TRBJ2-3; D is perhaps TRBD2 (5 bases). This CDR3 has 13 residues. V was trimmed by 0 bases and J by 8 bases, leaving 12 bases between them. CDR1 and CDR2 from the germline V gene are SQVTM and ANQGSEA. The CDR3 here is CSVEDGDRGTQYF. The CDR3 region has the DNA TGCAGCGTTGAAGATGGGGATCGGGGTACGCAGTATTTT.

V and J are TRBV6-5 and TRBJ1-1; D not resolved. V was clipped by 4 bases and J by 4 bases, with 10 bases between them. The CDR3 runs to 13 residues. In germline, CDR1 is MNHEY, CDR2 SVGAGI. This CDR3 reads CASSSRAGTEAFF. DNA of the CDR3: TGTGCCAGCAGTTCGAGGGCTGGCACTGAAGCTTTCTTT.

V is TRBV6-1 and J is TRBJ2-7, with D possibly being TRBD1 (5 bases). CDR3 length equals 14 residues. Germline CDR1 MNHNS, CDR2 SASEGT. Trimming cost V 2 bases and J 5 bases, with 13 bases left between them. The CDR3 loop is CASSELFWGHEQYF. The CDR3, as DNA: TGTGCCAGCAGTGAACTGTTTTGGGGCCACGAGCAGTACTTC.

V gene TRBV2 combines with J gene TRBJ1-5; D remains unclear. The CDR3 covers 12 residues. Germline lookup yields CDR1 SNHLY and CDR2 FYNNEI. V lost 6 bases to trimming and J lost 6 bases, with 9 bases between them. CDR3: CASSLPGQPQHF. Here the CDR3 DNA reads TGTGCCAGCAGCCTTCCAGGTCAGCCCCAGCATTTT.

This chain links TRBV6-1 with TRBJ2-1, with 9 bases lining up with TRBD1. CDR1 is MNHNS and CDR2 is SASEGT in the germline V gene. There are 14 residues in the CDR3. Trimming cost V 10 bases and J 3 bases; bases outside gene matches: 7. Here the CDR3 reads CATNRDRDYNEQFF. The CDR3 bases are TGTGCCACCAACCGGGACAGGGACTACAATGAGCAGTTCTTC.

The chain links TRBV7-9 to TRBJ1-1; TRBD1 aligns across 9 bases. Unmatched junction bases numbered 9, after V lost 5 bases and J lost 5 bases. In germline, CDR1 is SEHNR, CDR2 FQNEAQ (reference sequence). This CDR3 is 15 amino acids long. CDR3 residues: CASSLMTGGGTEAFF. The CDR3 bases are TGTGCCAGCAGCCTAATGACAGGGGGGGGTACTGAAGCTTTCTTT.

This chain joins TRBV7-2 and TRBJ2-7, with 8 bases identical to TRBD2. V lost 2 bases to trimming and J lost 6 bases; unmatched junction nucleotides: 9. The CDR3 consists of 15 residues. Germline CDR1 is SGHTA and CDR2 is FQGNSA. The CDR3 DNA follows: TGTGCCAGCAGCTTACCGAGCGGGAGCAATCCCGAGCAGTACTTC. Translated, it gives CASSLPSGSNPEQYF. Full variable domain (missing parts from reference TRBV7-2 and TRBJ2-7): GAGVSQSPSNKVTEKGKDVELRCDPISGHTALYWYRQSLGQGLEFLIYFQGNSAPDKSGLPSDRFSAERTGGSVSTLTIQRTQQEDSAVYLCASSLPSGSNPEQYFGPGTRLTVT.

The rearrangement uses TRBV5-1 and TRBJ2-7; D might be TRBD1 (5 bases). Germline lookup yields CDR1 SGHRS and CDR2 YFSETQ. Trimming left V 0 bases short and J 5 bases short, with 9 bases between. This CDR3 spans 13 amino acids. CDR3 loop: CASSLDSRDEQYF. CDR3 coding DNA: TGCGCCAGCAGCTTGGACAGCAGGGACGAGCAGTACTTC.

In DNA, the CDR3 is TGTGCCAGTAGTATAACAGGGGGCCAAGAGACCCAGTACTTC. This translates into CASSITGGQETQYF. The genes are TRBV19 and TRBJ2-5, with 8 positions matching TRBD1. Unmatched junction bases numbered 0, after V lost 2 bases and J lost 1 base. CDR3 length: 14 residues. CDR1 and CDR2 from the germline V gene are LNHDA and SQIVND (reference sequence).

The chain links TRBV28 to TRBJ2-3, with 7 bases lining up with TRBD1. V lost 2 bases to trimming and J lost 3 bases; unmatched junction nucleotides: 5. CDR3 length equals 15 residues. Germline CDR1 MDHEN, CDR2 SYDVKM. The CDR3 here is CASSLSVTGTDTQYF. Here the CDR3 DNA reads TGTGCCAGCAGTTTAAGTGTGACAGGGACAGATACGCAGTATTTT. The complete variable domain, with remaining parts taken from reference TRBV28 and TRBJ2-3, reads DVKVTQSSRYLVKRTGEKVFLECVQDMDHENMFWYRQDPGLGLRLIYFSYDVKMKEKGDIPEGYSVSREKKERFSLILESASTNQTSMYLCASSLSVTGTDTQYFGPGTRLTVL.

This sequence joins TRBV29-1 and TRBJ1-2; perhaps TRBD1 as D (6 bases). Trimming left V 4 bases short and J 2 bases short, with 8 bases between. Germline CDR1 is SQVTM and CDR2 is ANQGSEA. The CDR3 runs to 12 residues. In DNA form, the CDR3 reads TGCAGCGTTGGGACAGCGAACTATGGCTACACCTTC. It encodes CSVGTANYGYTF.

The table lists this clone with a few counts. J is TRBJ2-1 and V is TRBV6-7, with 7 bases aligning to TRBD2. TRBV6-7 is an open reading frame, and its role is uncertain. The V and J ends lost 2 bases and 5 bases, in that order; junction bases with no gene match: 15. CDR3 length equals 18 residues. The DNA of the CDR3 is TGTGCCAGCAGTTACCCACCTTCGAGTAGCGGGTCCCACAATGAGCAGTTCTTC. Its protein is CASSYPPSSSGSHNEQFF.

This chain connects TRBV29-1 to TRBJ1-3, with D tentatively TRBD1 (6 bases). CDR1 is SQVTM, CDR2 ANQGSEA, per germline. Trimming took off 4 bases at V and 3 bases at J, with 22 bases between the two ends. The CDR3 is 17 amino acids. DNA of the CDR3: TGCAGCGTTGGGAGTCCAGGGGCATCATCTAATGGAAACACCATATATTTT. Amino acid sequence: CSVGSPGASSNGNTIYF.

The chain employs TRBV29-1 and TRBJ1-4, with a weak D call TRBD1 (6 bases). Looked up from germline, CDR1 is SQVTM and CDR2 is ANQGSEA. The CDR3 runs 13 residues. Trimming left V 5 bases short and J 3 bases short, with 10 bases between. For the CDR3, the DNA is TGCAGCGTTACAGGGTTGGCTAATGAAAAACTGTTTTTT. It translates to CSVTGLANEKLFF.

There are a few counts of this clone. The rearrangement uses TRBV28 and TRBJ1-2, with TRBD1 matching over 8 bases. CDR1 and CDR2 from the germline V gene are MDHEN and SYDVKM. V was clipped by 5 bases and J by 1 base; unmatched bases: 9. This CDR3 has 16 residues. CDR3 coding DNA: TGTGCCAGCAGTGTCCAACAGGGGGTCCTTAACTATGGCTACACCTTC. Translated, it gives CASSVQQGVLNYGYTF.

CDR3 sequence (DNA): TGTGCCAGCTCACCACTGTCTAGCGGCACCTACGAGCAGTACTTC. This codes for CASSPLSSGTYEQYF. J is TRBJ2-7 and V is TRBV18, with TRBD2 matching over 7 bases. The length of the CDR3 is 15 residues. Germline CDR1 is KGHSH and CDR2 is LQKENI. The V segment lost 1 base and the J segment 2 bases; nucleotides outside the gene matches: 5.

This clone has more than one count but fewer than ten. The rearrangement uses TRBV19 and TRBJ1-2; no clear D gene. The CDR3 has 13 amino acids. Germline lookup yields CDR1 LNHDA and CDR2 SQIVND (reference sequence). V gave up 6 bases and J gave up 1 base, with 9 bases separating them. The DNA for the CDR3 is TGTGCCAGTAGGAAGGGTAATAACTATGGCTACACCTTC. This translates into CASRKGNNYGYTF. Full variable domain (outside the CDR3, taken from reference TRBV19 and TRBJ1-2): DGGITQSPKYLFRKEGQNVTLSCEQNLNHDAMYWYRQDPGQGLRLIYYSQIVNDFQKGDIAEGYSVSREKKESFPLTVTSAQKNPTAFYLCASRKGNNYGYTFGSGTRLTVV.

The CDR3 coding sequence is TGTGCCACCGGGGGACTAGCATCTAGCACAGATACGCAGTATTTT. Translating gives CATGGLASSTDTQYF. The chain carries TRBV7-2 and TRBJ2-3, with 9 nucleotides matching TRBD2. V gave up 10 bases and J gave up 0 bases; unmatched junction bases: 8. Germline assignment: CDR1 SGHTA and CDR2 FQGNSA. This CDR3 spans 15 amino acids.

The rearrangement joins TRBV15 to TRBJ2-1; D is perhaps TRBD1 (6 bases). CDR3 length: 15 amino acids. Per germline, CDR1 LNHNV and CDR2 YYDKDF (reference sequence). With 5 bases removed from V and 6 bases from J, the gap between germline ends came to 17 bases. In DNA form, the CDR3 reads TGTGCCACCAGCGTCGAGAGGGGGAGAGCCAATGAGCAGTTCTTC. It specifies CATSVERGRANEQFF.

The V call is TRBV19, the J call TRBJ1-2; TRBD1 is a possible D gene (6 bases). The CDR3 has 14 residues. V lost 3 bases and J 7 bases, leaving 15 bases between the germline ends. Germline CDR1 LNHDA, CDR2 SQIVND (reference sequence). The CDR3 here is CASSMSRGRIGYTF. In nucleotides, the CDR3 is TGTGCCAGTAGTATGTCCAGGGGCAGAATTGGCTACACCTTC.

The chain has TRBV19 and TRBJ2-7; 9 bases map to TRBD1. The CDR3 is 15 amino acids. The junction had 6 bases not matched to a gene; V was cut back by 3 bases and J by 3 bases. Germline values: CDR1 LNHDA, CDR2 SQIVND (reference sequence). This CDR3 is CASSIGTGYGYEQYF. CDR3 DNA sequence: TGTGCCAGTAGTATTGGGACAGGGTATGGCTACGAGCAGTACTTC. The complete variable domain, with remaining parts taken from reference TRBV19 and TRBJ2-7, reads DGGITQSPKYLFRKEGQNVTLSCEQNLNHDAMYWYRQDPGQGLRLIYYSQIVNDFQKGDIAEGYSVSREKKESFPLTVTSAQKNPTAFYLCASSIGTGYGYEQYFGPGTRLTVT.

The chain links TRBV30 to TRBJ1-6; D gene ambiguous. Germline values: CDR1 GTSNPN, CDR2 SVGIG (reference sequence). This CDR3 contains 18 residues. Trimming pared 2 bases from V and 0 bases from J, leaving 17 bases between. CDR3 region: CAWSPPGRRSSYNSPLHF. The DNA for the CDR3 is TGTGCCTGGAGTCCACCGGGCAGGCGAAGCTCCTATAATTCACCCCTCCACTTT.

V usage is TRBV5-4 and J usage is TRBJ2-2; 12 bases align to TRBD2. This CDR3 is built from 15 residues. With 5 bases clipped from V and 7 bases from J, the junction kept 6 bases outside the gene matches. Germline values: CDR1 SGHNT, CDR2 YYREEE (reference sequence). The CDR3 region is CASRRTSGNLGELFF. CDR3 in DNA: TGTGCCAGCAGGCGGACTAGCGGGAACCTCGGGGAGCTGTTTTTT.

The gene calls are TRBV10-3 and TRBJ1-5; D unclear. The length of the CDR3 is 12 residues. CDR1 and CDR2 (germline): ENHRY, SYGVKD. With 6 bases removed from V and 5 bases from J, the gap between germline ends came to 8 bases. The CDR3 nucleotides read TGTGCCATCAGGGGGTCGGATCAGCCCCAGCATTTT. Translated, it gives CAIRGSDQPQHF.